The 29 T cell receptor beta chains reported below all come from one sample, sequenced in a study of human T cells and chemical hapten exposure. Time point indicated: pre-sensitization, week 0. Treatment meaning: therapeutic diphenylcyclopropenone sensitization with weekly scalp DPC. In TCRdb, the RACE reads were re-called with MiXCR into one record per CDR3 protein. Altogether around 300,000 distinct CDR3 sequences are present, around 5% being singletons, with the ten largest covering over 6.5%. Sequenced here: whole blood, sampled in connection with sensitization to the hapten diphenylcyclopropenone (DPC). The receptor source for this set is a woman aged 18-35 years with alopecia areata. Some clones in this sample may be carry-over from other donors' samples.

The chain links TRBV7-2 to TRBJ2-7, with TRBD2 identical over 11 bases. The ends lost 3 bases at V and 5 bases at J; junction bases unmatched: 3. This CDR3 contains 14 residues. Per germline, CDR1 SGHTA and CDR2 FQGNSA. CDR3 in amino acids: CASSFSGGADEQYF. In nucleotides, the CDR3 is TGTGCCAGCAGCTTTAGCGGGGGGGCCGACGAGCAGTACTTC. The complete variable domain, with remaining parts taken from reference TRBV7-2 and TRBJ2-7, reads GAGVSQSPSNKVTEKGKDVELRCDPISGHTALYWYRQSLGQGLEFLIYFQGNSAPDKSGLPSDRFSAERTGGSVSTLTIQRTQQEDSAVYLCASSFSGGADEQYFGPGTRLTVT.

In this sample, this clonotype turned up a few times. The DNA for the CDR3 is TGTGCCAGCAGACCGACGGACTCTGGAAACACCATATATTTT. Translated, it gives CASRPTDSGNTIYF. This chain joins TRBV6-5 and TRBJ1-3, with no clear D. Deletions cut 6 bases from V and 0 bases from J, with 9 bases between. The CDR3 length is 14 residues. Germline V gene lookup returns CDR1 MNHEY and CDR2 SVGAGI.

This clonotype appeared many times. This sequence joins TRBV4-2 and TRBJ2-6; D may be TRBD2 (5 bases). Germline CDR1 is LGHNA and CDR2 is YNFKEQ. The CDR3 consists of 14 residues. The V and J ends lost 0 bases and 13 bases respectively, with 13 bases between them. CDR3 sequence: CASSQDPDFGVLTF. The CDR3 region has the DNA TGTGCCAGCAGCCAAGATCCGGACTTTGGGGTCCTGACTTTC.

This clonotype appeared many times. This sequence joins TRBV12-3 or TRBV12-4 and TRBJ1-4; perhaps TRBD1 as D (5 bases). Trimming removed 7 bases at V and 5 bases at J, with 14 bases between. CDR3 length: 14 residues. The CDR3 bases are TGTGCCAGCACCTACCGGTGGGGGAATGAAAAACTGTTTTTT. This gives the protein CASTYRWGNEKLFF.

Worth noting for this clonotype: This sequence may be a read error, since a much larger clone differs from it by one base. This likely comes from a read error, as the CDR3 has no conserved phenylalanine or tryptophan at its end. V and J are TRBV3-1 and TRBJ2-7, with no clear D. This CDR3 has 13 residues. Germline CDR1 and CDR2: LGHDT and YNNKEL (reference sequence). Trimming stripped 1 base from V and 5 bases from J, with 9 bases between. The CDR3 nucleotides read TGTGCCAGCAGCCAAGGAGGTAGAAACGAGCAGTACCTC. Translation: CASSQGGRNEQYL.

This clonotype was found many times. This chain uses TRBV7-2 with TRBJ1-5; 7 positions agree with TRBD1. Losses at the gene ends were 4 bases for V and 2 bases for J; bases not matched to a gene: 2. The V gene's germline CDR1 is SGHTA and CDR2 FQGNSA. CDR3 size: 14 residues. CDR3 bases: TGTGCCAGCAGCTCGACAGGGCGCAATCAGCCCCAGCATTTT. As protein: CASSSTGRNQPQHF.

This clonotype was seen ten or more times. The chain carries TRBV29-1 and TRBJ1-2; D is possibly TRBD1 (6 bases). The CDR3 is 13 residues long. The V end was cut by 3 bases, the J end by 8 bases, with 16 bases between. Germline assignment: CDR1 SQVTM and CDR2 ANQGSEA. CDR3 sequence: CSVDPLGGWGYTF. The CDR3 DNA follows: TGCAGCGTTGATCCCCTAGGGGGTTGGGGCTACACCTTC.

This clonotype was seen repeatedly, ten times or more. The CDR3 DNA reads as TGCGCCAGCACCAAGACTGAGGGGAGCACAGATACGCAGTATTTT. Amino acids: CASTKTEGSTDTQYF. The chain is built from TRBV4-3 and TRBJ2-3; D possibly uses TRBD1 or TRBD2 (5 bases each). The CDR3 contains 15 residues. Trimming stripped 7 bases from V and 0 bases from J, with 14 bases between. Germline V gene lookup returns CDR1 LGHNA and CDR2 YSLEER.

This clonotype appeared many times. The V gene is TRBV6-6, the J gene TRBJ2-7; TRBD1 aligns across 7 bases. V shed 2 bases, J shed 5 bases, and the junction held 9 bases outside the gene matches. The CDR3 contains 15 residues. The V gene's germline CDR1 is MNHNY and CDR2 SVGAGI (reference sequence). DNA for the CDR3: TGTGCCAGCAGTTACCCACCGGGACAGCACCACGAGCAGTACTTC. Encoded protein: CASSYPPGQHHEQYF.

This clonotype was observed many times. V gene TRBV10-3 combines with J gene TRBJ1-5, with TRBD1 identical over 7 bases. Looked up from germline, CDR1 is ENHRY and CDR2 is SYGVKD. With V trimmed by 2 bases and J by 6 bases, 7 bases remained unmatched. The CDR3 covers 15 residues. CDR3 coding DNA: TGTGCCATCAGTGAGGAAGGGGGCGCAGGTCAGCCCCAGCATTTT. It specifies CAISEEGGAGQPQHF.

The table lists this clonotype with many counts. This CDR3 reads CASSQDSRAFF. DNA of the CDR3: TGTGCCAGCAGCCAAGATTCGCGGGCTTTCTTT. The V gene is TRBV4-2, the J gene TRBJ1-1, with D hard to call. There are 11 residues in the CDR3. V lost 0 bases, J lost 11 bases, and 7 bases lay in between. Looked up from germline, CDR1 is LGHNA and CDR2 is YNFKEQ.

This clonotype was observed many times. V usage is TRBV12-3 or TRBV12-4 and J usage is TRBJ1-5; TRBD1 matches 7 bases. J lost 4 bases, V lost 0 bases, and 6 bases had no gene match. The CDR3 is 16 amino acids. The CDR3 sequence: CASSLARQGDNQPQHF. The CDR3 DNA reads TGTGCCAGCAGTTTAGCGCGACAGGGTGATAATCAGCCCCAGCATTTT.

This clonotype was seen ten or more times. The J gene is TRBJ2-5, the V gene TRBV5-1; TRBD2 is a possible D gene (6 bases). Trimming stripped 2 bases from V and 1 base from J, with 15 bases between. The CDR3 consists of 16 residues. CDR1 and CDR2 (germline): SGHRS, YFSETQ. The CDR3 nucleotides read TGCGCCAGCAGCTTTACAAGCGGGCGACCCCAAGAGACCCAGTACTTC. Translated, it gives CASSFTSGRPQETQYF.

This clonotype was seen at least ten times. The chain is built from TRBV7-2 and TRBJ2-5, with 7 bases lining up with TRBD2. J lost 4 bases, V lost 5 bases, and 4 bases had no gene match. The CDR3 has 13 residues. Germline assignment: CDR1 SGHTA and CDR2 FQGNSA. The CDR3 protein is CASSVSGVETQYF. The DNA for the CDR3 is TGTGCCAGCAGCGTAAGCGGGGTAGAGACCCAGTACTTC.

This clonotype was detected ten times or more. This chain links TRBV3-1 with TRBJ2-7; TRBD2 might be the D (5 bases). This CDR3 has 14 residues. Germline lookup yields CDR1 LGHDT and CDR2 YNNKEL (reference sequence). Trimming took 4 bases from V and 7 from J, leaving 17 bases between them. This chain's CDR3 is CASSLGPGVWEQYF. For the CDR3, the DNA is TGTGCCAGCAGCCTCGGCCCCGGGGTTTGGGAGCAGTACTTC.

This chain links TRBV7-9 with TRBJ1-2; D gene uncertain. V lost 1 base and J lost 3, with 9 bases in between. The CDR3 covers 14 residues. Germline CDR1 reads SEHNR; CDR2 reads FQNEAQ (reference sequence). Here the CDR3 DNA reads TGTGCCAGCAGCTTAGGGTCTACTCACTATGGCTACACCTTC. This gives the protein CASSLGSTHYGYTF.

At least ten counts were recorded for this clonotype. The chain employs TRBV6-5 and TRBJ2-7; 7 bases agree with TRBD1. The germline V gene encodes CDR1 MNHEY and CDR2 SVGAGI. J was trimmed by 3 bases and V by 5 bases; bases with no gene match: 10. The CDR3 contains 15 residues. The CDR3 sequence: CASSPRQGMSYEQYF. The CDR3 bases are TGTGCCAGCAGTCCTCGACAGGGTATGAGCTACGAGCAGTACTTC.

This clonotype has more than one count but fewer than ten. The chain links TRBV4-1 to TRBJ2-1; TRBD1 matches at 9 bases. The CDR3 is 15 residues long. The germline gives CDR1 MGHRA, CDR2 YSYEKL. The J segment lost 5 bases and the V segment lost 4 bases, leaving 6 bases of the junction unmatched. CDR3 in DNA: TGCGCCAGCAGCCCCCGGGACAGGGCCCACAATGAGCAGTTCTTC. This codes for CASSPRDRAHNEQFF.

In regard to this clonotype: A much larger clone sits a single nucleotide away, making a read error possible. The chain recombines TRBV15 with TRBJ1-2; no firm D call. The CDR3 is made up of 13 amino acids. Trimming pared 8 bases from V and 4 bases from J, leaving 14 bases between. The germline CDR1 and CDR2 sequences are LNHNV and YYDKDF (reference sequence). CDR3 loop: CATGAVHGYGYTF. CDR3 nucleotide sequence: TGTGCCACCGGTGCCGTTCATGGCTATGGCTACACCTTC.

This clonotype was seen at least ten times. V usage is TRBV7-9 and J usage is TRBJ1-5, with D possibly TRBD1 on 6 matching bases. Germline V gene lookup returns CDR1 SEHNR and CDR2 FQNEAQ (reference sequence). V was cut by 2 bases and J by 2 bases, with 16 bases left in between. This CDR3 is built from 17 residues. The CDR3 DNA sequence: TGTGCCAGCAGCTTAAGGGGGGACGGCGCCGGCAATCAGCCCCAGCATTTT. Amino acids: CASSLRGDGAGNQPQHF.

Worth noting for this clonotype: This may come from a read error, since a much larger clone is one base off. The chain carries TRBV6-2 or TRBV6-3 and TRBJ1-4, with D unresolved. Deletions cut 2 bases from V and 8 bases from J, with 9 bases between. Germline-derived CDR1 and CDR2 are MNHEY and SVGEGT. This CDR3 has 13 amino acids. This CDR3 reads CASSYPGREKLFF. The CDR3 DNA reads as TGTGCCAGCAGTTACCCCGGGAGAGAAAAACTGTTTTTT.

This clonotype was picked up a small number of times. The rearrangement joins TRBV10-3 to TRBJ1-3; D is unclear. V lost 3 bases and J 0 bases, leaving 9 bases between the germline ends. CDR1 is ENHRY, CDR2 SYGVKD, per germline. This CDR3 spans 15 amino acids. DNA of the CDR3: TGTGCCATCAGTGAAGGCACCATCTCTGGAAACACCATATATTTT. Protein sequence: CAISEGTISGNTIYF.

This clonotype has just a few counts. This sequence joins TRBV6-5 and TRBJ1-1; D is possibly TRBD1 (6 bases). The CDR3 runs 12 residues. The ends were cut back, 6 bases at V and 9 bases at J, with 14 bases in the middle. Germline loops: CDR1 MNHEY, CDR2 SVGAGI. CDR3 sequence: CASRSGDRQAFF. DNA of the CDR3: TGTGCCAGCAGATCTGGTGACAGGCAAGCTTTCTTT.

Only a few counts were recorded for this clonotype. The chain employs TRBV20-1 and TRBJ1-4; 9 nucleotides align to TRBD1. V trimming: 3 bases; J trimming: 3 bases; junction bases outside the gene matches: 5. This CDR3 has 15 amino acids. The V gene's germline CDR1 is DFQATT and CDR2 SNEGSKA (reference sequence). In DNA form, the CDR3 reads TGCAGTGCTAGGGATGACAGGGGGTCTAATGAAAAACTGTTTTTT. It yields the protein CSARDDRGSNEKLFF.

The J gene is TRBJ2-6, the V gene TRBV21-1; the D call in the table, TRBD1, was not verified against the DNA. TRBV21-1 is described as a pseudogene. CDR3 length: 16 residues. The CDR3 spells CASSKEKTGWANVLTF. The DNA of the CDR3 is TGTGCCAGCAGCAAAGAGAAGACAGGGTGGGCCAACGTCCTGACTTTC.

V usage is TRBV6-5 and J usage is TRBJ1-6; D ambiguous. The CDR3 is 13 amino acids. The germline CDR1 and CDR2 sequences are MNHEY and SVGAGI. Trimming cost V 2 bases and J 7 bases, with 6 bases left between them. This CDR3 reads CASSYAVNSPLHF. The CDR3 region has the DNA TGTGCCAGCAGTTACGCCGTCAATTCACCCCTCCACTTT.

This clonotype was counted between two and nine times. The V gene is TRBV20-1, the J gene TRBJ2-1; D might be TRBD2 (5 bases). The CDR3 runs 15 residues. The V and J ends lost 5 bases and 0 bases respectively, with 14 bases between them. The germline gives CDR1 DFQATT, CDR2 SNEGSKA (reference sequence). The CDR3, as DNA: TGCAGTGCTGACGAGAGGGTTAGCTCCTACAATGAGCAGTTCTTC. This codes for CSADERVSSYNEQFF.

This clonotype occurred many times. The J gene is TRBJ2-2, the V gene TRBV7-3, with 11 bases fitting TRBD2. CDR1 SGHTA and CDR2 FQGTGA come from the germline V gene. CDR3 size: 17 residues. The V gene end was trimmed by 0 bases and the J gene end by 4 bases; junction bases not matched to a gene: 4. As DNA, the CDR3 is TGTGCCAGCAGCTTAACGGGGACTAGCGGAGGCACCGGGGAGCTGTTTTTT. It yields the protein CASSLTGTSGGTGELFF.

This clonotype was seen repeatedly, ten times or more. The rearrangement uses TRBV4-2 and TRBJ2-3; 9 positions match TRBD2. The trim removed 0 bases at V and 4 bases at J, leaving 5 bases unmatched. The CDR3 extends over 16 amino acids. Germline V gives CDR1 LGHNA, CDR2 YNFKEQ. Written as DNA, the CDR3 is TGTGCCAGCAGCCAAGAAGCGGGGGGTTTGGCAGATACGCAGTATTTT. This sequence encodes CASSQEAGGLADTQYF.